These T cell receptor beta chains were read from a single sample in a study of vaccination effects on CD4 cells after COVID-19. The protocol was immunoSEQ multiplex PCR, while the TCRdb copy is restricted to in-frame clones and leaves out a portion. The sample lists about 68,000 clones; under 90% were seen once. Their recognized antigens are unknown. Sequenced here: CD4+ T cells from PBMCs cultured with SARS-CoV-2 spike peptides, sampled before COVID-19 vaccination. These receptor sequences come from a human donor who received a COVID-19 vaccine. Each CDR3 is given with its conserved first and last residue. A D gene is named only where the DNA matches it firmly. Some rows have no size entry. The others give once, few or many, or a class for an expanded clone.

D	V	size	J	DNA	CDR3
-	TRBV24-1	-	TRBJ2-1	TGTGCCACCAGAGGGGACAACAATGAGCAGTTCTTC	CATRGDNNEQFF
TRBD1	TRBV18	-	TRBJ1-4	TGTGCCAGCTCTTCCTCGGCAGGGGGCTTGGAAAAACTGTTTTTT	CASSSSAGGLEKLFF
TRBD1	TRBV11-3	-	TRBJ2-3	TGTGCCAGCAGCTCAGACAGGGATGATACGCAGTATTTT	CASSSDRDDTQYF
-	TRBV7-3	-	TRBJ1-1	TGTGCCAGCAGCTTGAACGGGTGGAACACTGAAGCTTTCTTT	CASSLNGWNTEAFF
-	TRBV2	-	TRBJ1-1	TGTGCCAGCAGTGCATCACAGAACACTGAAGCTTTCTTT	CASSASQNTEAFF
-	TRBV7-3	-	TRBJ2-5	TGTGCCAGCAGCTTGTTGGGAGAGACCCAGTACTTC	CASSLLGETQYF
-	TRBV19	-	TRBJ1-4	TGTGCCAGTAGTCCAAGGATCGGAGTAAATGAAAAACTGTTTTTT	CASSPRIGVNEKLFF
TRBD1	TRBV5-1	-	TRBJ2-5	TGCGCCAGCAGCTTGCTTGGCAGGGGGAACCAAGAGACCCAGTACTTC	CASSLLGRGNQETQYF
-	TRBV5-1	once	TRBJ1-1	TGCGCCAGCAGGGGCCGAACGACTATTAACACTGAAGCTTTCTTT	CASRGRTTINTEAFF
-	TRBV5-1	-	TRBJ2-1	TGCGCCAGCAGCTTCTTTGGCTCATCACCCAATGAGCAGTTCTTC	CASSFFGSSPNEQFF
TRBD1	TRBV6-4	-	TRBJ2-1	TGTGCCAGCAATGGCCGACAGGGCTCCTACAATGAGCAGTTCTTC	CASNGRQGSYNEQFF
-	TRBV7-8	-	TRBJ2-3	TGTGCCAGCAGCTTAATGGGACAAGGGGAGGATACGCAGTATTTT	CASSLMGQGEDTQYF
-	TRBV5-4	few	TRBJ1-3	TGTGCCAGCAGCACAGCAGGCGTTGGAAACACCATATATTTT	CASSTAGVGNTIYF
TRBD1	TRBV4-1	-	TRBJ1-6	TGCGCCAGCAGCTACACCGGGACAGGGATGGATTCACCCCTCCACTTT	CASSYTGTGMDSPLHF
-	TRBV28	-	TRBJ1-2	TGTGCCAGCAGTCAATGGGGCCAGACAGATCGCTATGGCTACACCTTC	CASSQWGQTDRYGYTF
-	TRBV5-1	once	TRBJ1-2	TGCGCCAGCAGCTTACCGGCGCTGACGGATGGCTACACCTTC	CASSLPALTDGYTF
TRBD1	TRBV5-4	few	TRBJ2-2	TGTGCCAGCAGCTTGGGGGACAGGGAAGCCGGGGAGCTGTTTTTT	CASSLGDREAGELFF
-	TRBV21-1	-	TRBJ1-4	TGTGCCAGCAGCAAAGGAACAGGCCTTGGTGAAAAACTGTTTTTT	CASSKGTGLGEKLFF
-	TRBV12-5	-	TRBJ2-1	TGTGCTAGTGGTTTGAGCCCTAAGCAGTTCTTC	CASGLSPKQFF
TRBD1	TRBV27	-	TRBJ2-2	TGTGCCAGCAGTTTACAGGGGGCCCAGAACACCGGGGAGCTGTTTTTT	CASSLQGAQNTGELFF
-	TRBV5-1	-	TRBJ2-3	TGCGCCAGCAGCTTGTGGGGGAGCACAGATACGCAGTATTTT	CASSLWGSTDTQYF
-	TRBV7-8	-	TRBJ1-1	TGTGCCAGCAGCATGACAGAGACTCACACTGAAGCTTTCTTT	CASSMTETHTEAFF
-	TRBV11-2	-	TRBJ2-4	TGTGCCAGCAGCTTAACGGGGTTAAACATTCAGTACTTC	CASSLTGLNIQYF
-	TRBV7-3	few	TRBJ1-2	TGTGCCAGCAGCTCGACCGCGGGAGGGATTGGCTACACCTTC	CASSSTAGGIGYTF
TRBD2	TRBV10-3	-	TRBJ2-5	TGTGCCATCAGTGAGTTAAGCCCGGGACTAGTGGGAGAGACCCAGTACTTC	CAISELSPGLVGETQYF
-	TRBV28	few	TRBJ1-4	TGTGCCAGCAGTTTACGGTCAACTAATGAAAAACTGTTTTTT	CASSLRSTNEKLFF
-	TRBV19	few	TRBJ2-5	TGTGCCAGTAGTATAGGAATGTGGGAGACCCAGTACTTC	CASSIGMWETQYF
-	TRBV4-1	-	TRBJ2-3	TGCGCCAGCAGCCACCTCGGCAGGGACCTTCGCACAGATACGCAGTATTTT	CASSHLGRDLRTDTQYF
-	TRBV10-1	-	TRBJ2-3	TGCGCCAGCAGTAGGACGTTCACAGATACGCAGTATTTT	CASSRTFTDTQYF
-	TRBV7-8	few	TRBJ1-5	TGTGCCAGCAGCTTAGGGGCAGGGGTCCAGCCCCAGCATTTT	CASSLGAGVQPQHF
TRBD2	TRBV30	-	TRBJ2-1	TGTGCCTGGAGGGGGTCGGGGGGGCAATACAATGAGCAGTTCTTC	CAWRGSGGQYNEQFF
-	TRBV2	-	TRBJ1-4	TGTGCCAGCGGGAGGTCGGTCCTAGGGAGTGAAAAACTGTTTTTT	CASGRSVLGSEKLFF
TRBD1	TRBV10-2	-	TRBJ1-5	TGCGCCAGCAGTGGAGGGGGCCTGAGCAATCAGCCCCAGCATTTT	CASSGGGLSNQPQHF
TRBD1	TRBV18	-	TRBJ1-5	TGTGCCAGCTCACCAAGGGGACAGATAAATCAGCCCCAGCATTTT	CASSPRGQINQPQHF
-	TRBV2	once	TRBJ1-2	TGTGCCAGCACTAGAGGTCAGGCCGCTAACTATGGCTACACCTTC	CASTRGQAANYGYTF
-	TRBV18	-	TRBJ1-3	TGTGCCAGCTCACCATTCGAGACCTCCTCTGGAAACACCATATATTTT	CASSPFETSSGNTIYF
TRBD2	TRBV13	-	TRBJ2-1	TGTGCCAGCAGATTAGCGGGGGGGCCTAATGAGCAGTTCTTC	CASRLAGGPNEQFF
TRBD2	TRBV5-1	-	TRBJ2-1	TGCGCCAGCAGCCATGGGACTAGCGGCAATGAGCAGTTCTTC	CASSHGTSGNEQFF
TRBD2	TRBV7-8	few	TRBJ2-5	TGTGCCAGCAGCCTCATAGCGGGGGCTCAAGAGACCCAGTACTTC	CASSLIAGAQETQYF
-	TRBV18	-	TRBJ1-2	TGTGCCAGCTCACCCAACACCGCGACTGTGTCGATGGGCTACACCTTC	CASSPNTATVSMGYTF
-	TRBV3-1/TRBV3-2	-	TRBJ1-4	TGTGCCAGCAGCCGATTTCTGGTAGTTGAAAAACTGTTTTTT	CASSRFLVVEKLFF